This T cell receptor (beta chain) is drawn from a study of cytotoxic CD8 clonotypes in ibrutinib-treated CLL. Germline V gene data show CDR1 as MNHEY and CDR2 as SVGAGI. This CDR3 spans 16 amino acids. Trimming pared 0 bases from V and 0 bases from J, leaving 10 bases between. Some clones are missing from TCRdb's copy, which holds only in-frame ones; the method was immunoSEQ multiplex PCR. The sample includes more than 300,000 clones, almost 80% seen only once; the top ten take under 8.5%. The source was PBMCs, collected before ibrutinib treatment. The J gene is TRBJ2-3, the V gene TRBV6-5; D call uncertain. This receptor was taken from a human donor with chronic lymphocytic leukemia. The CDR3 DNA reads as TGTGCCAGCAGTTACTCGCGGACCCCTAGCACAGATACGCAGTATTTT. This codes for CASSYSRTPSTDTQYF.